One sample yielded the 21 T cell receptor beta chains listed below, sequenced in a study of T cell responses to AZD1222 COVID-19 vaccine. Assay: immunoSEQ multiplex PCR; the TCRdb copy retains only in-frame clones and omits some. In the table there are 110,000 or so clones, more than 75% of which are singletons. Sequencing used peripheral blood, obtained on day 0 of AZD1222 vaccination. The receptor source for this set is an adult in good health.

The V gene is TRBV15, the J gene TRBJ2-1; TRBD2 matches at 9 bases. The CDR3 sequence is 14 residues long. CDR1 is LNHNV, CDR2 YYDKDF, per germline (reference sequence). The V and J ends lost 3 bases and 4 bases, in that order; junction bases with no gene match: 1. The CDR3 region has the DNA TGTGCCACCAGCAGGACTAGCGGTTACAATGAGCAGTTCTTC. Protein sequence: CATSRTSGYNEQFF.

The chain joins TRBV2 to TRBJ1-5; a possible D gene is TRBD1 (5 bases). This CDR3 region has 15 residues. V lost 1 base and J lost 6, with 13 bases in between. Germline V CDR1 and CDR2: SNHLY, FYNNEI. CDR3 DNA: TGTGCCAGCAGTGAAGGGGCAGGGCGAGGTCAGCCCCAGCATTTT. Its protein is CASSEGAGRGQPQHF.

The chain recombines TRBV2 with TRBJ2-7; 14 positions agree with TRBD2. Germline V gene sequence: CDR1 SNHLY, CDR2 FYNNEI. Trimming cost V 6 bases and J 2 bases; bases outside gene matches: 3. This CDR3 region has 15 residues. In DNA, the CDR3 is TGTGCCAGCAGGCAGGGACTAGCGGGAGCCTACGAGCAGTACTTC. This gives the protein CASRQGLAGAYEQYF. Filled out from reference TRBV2 and TRBJ2-7, the complete variable domain reads EPEVTQTPSHQVTQMGQEVILRCVPISNHLYFYWYRQILGQKVEFLVSFYNNEISEKSEIFDDQFSVERPDGSNFTLKIRSTKLEDSAMYFCASRQGLAGAYEQYFGPGTRLTVT.

J is TRBJ1-2 and V is TRBV5-6, with D perhaps TRBD1 (6 bases). CDR3 size: 13 residues. The V end lost 3 bases, the J end lost 4 bases, and 10 bases lay between the germline ends. Germline lookup yields CDR1 SGHDT and CDR2 YYEEEE. CDR3 in DNA: TGTGCCAGCAGCTCGTCAGGGGTCTATGGCTACACCTTC. Translation: CASSSSGVYGYTF.

This chain links TRBV6-5 with TRBJ2-3; no firm D call. V lost 4 bases and J lost 2, with 13 bases in between. This CDR3 has 15 amino acids. Germline-derived CDR1 and CDR2 are MNHEY and SVGAGI. The DNA for the CDR3 is TGTGCCAGCAGTTTCCCAGTCACCCCCACAGATACGCAGTATTTT. Translation gives CASSFPVTPTDTQYF.

This clone appeared a single time. The chain links TRBV13 to TRBJ2-1; 7 bases align to TRBD1. CDR1 and CDR2 from the germline V gene are PRHDT and FYEKMQ (reference sequence). This CDR3 is built from 14 residues. V lost 5 bases, J lost 4 bases, and 5 bases stayed unmatched. CDR3 bases: TGTGCCAGCAGCGCCACGGGACAGTACAATGAGCAGTTCTTC. Translated, it gives CASSATGQYNEQFF.

The chain employs TRBV19 and TRBJ2-1, with D unclear. Germline-derived CDR1 and CDR2 are LNHDA and SQIVND (reference sequence). Trimming removed 8 bases at V and 7 bases at J, with 21 bases between. This CDR3 has 15 residues. DNA of the CDR3: TGTGCCAGTGCGAAGGCGGATGTACCGTCGAATGAGCAGTTCTTC. This translates into CASAKADVPSNEQFF.

V and J are TRBV7-9 and TRBJ1-3; D is ambiguous. Germline V gene sequence: CDR1 SEHNR, CDR2 FQNEAQ (reference sequence). The CDR3 runs to 12 residues. V lost 3 bases, J lost 10 bases, and 10 bases lay in between. The CDR3 region has the DNA TGTGCCAGCAGCTTCCCACAAGGAACCATATATTTT. Protein sequence: CASSFPQGTIYF.

The chain has TRBV18 and TRBJ1-2; possible D gene TRBD1, 6 bases. Germline V gives CDR1 KGHSH, CDR2 LQKENI. Trimming left V 4 bases short and J 8 bases short, with 14 bases between. The CDR3 sequence is 13 residues long. The CDR3 reads CASSLTGSGGYTF. The CDR3 DNA is TGTGCCAGCTCACTTACAGGGTCGGGCGGCTACACCTTC.

The chain carries TRBV15 and TRBJ1-4; no clear D. Per the germline V gene, CDR1 is LNHNV and CDR2 is YYDKDF (reference sequence). V dropped 0 bases and J dropped 2 bases, with 10 bases sitting between them. The CDR3 length is 16 residues. The CDR3 sequence is CATSRDLGRTNEKLFF. CDR3 in DNA: TGTGCCACCAGCAGAGATTTAGGGAGGACTAATGAAAAACTGTTTTTT.

The chain is built from TRBV5-5 and TRBJ1-6; D remains ambiguous. Germline lookup yields CDR1 SGHKS and CDR2 YYEKEE (reference sequence). V was trimmed by 4 bases and J by 7 bases, leaving 21 bases between them. The CDR3 has 17 residues. The CDR3 coding sequence is TGTGCCAGCAGCGTTCGGCCCGAGCCGGCGGGCAATTCACCCCTCCACTTT. Its protein is CASSVRPEPAGNSPLHF. Based on the CDR3 plus reference TRBV5-5 and TRBJ1-6, the full variable domain is DAGVTQSPTHLIKTRGQQVTLRCSPISGHKSVSWYQQVLGQGPQFIFQYYEKEERGRGNFPDRFSARQFPNYSSELNVNALLLGDSALYLCASSVRPEPAGNSPLHFGNGTRLTVT.

This chain links TRBV28 with TRBJ2-7; D possibly matches TRBD1 or TRBD2 (6 bases each). CDR3 length: 13 amino acids. Trimming removed 7 bases at V and 2 bases at J, with 12 bases between. Germline CDR1 and CDR2: MDHEN and SYDVKM. This CDR3 is CASTRRGTYEQYF. In DNA, the CDR3 is TGTGCCAGCACCCGGAGGGGGACCTACGAGCAGTACTTC.

The genes are TRBV9 and TRBJ2-2; 7 nucleotides match TRBD1. V lost 4 bases to trimming and J lost 6 bases; unmatched junction nucleotides: 12. This CDR3 is 16 amino acids long. The germline V gene encodes CDR1 SGDLS and CDR2 YYNGEE. CDR3 nucleotides: TGTGCCAGCAGCCGCGACAGGGCGGATGTGGCCGGGGAGCTGTTTTTT. Translated, it gives CASSRDRADVAGELFF.

The chain joins TRBV27 to TRBJ2-2, with 15 positions matching TRBD2. CDR1 is MNHEY, CDR2 SMNVEV, per germline (reference sequence). The CDR3 sequence is 17 residues long. The V and J ends lost 6 bases and 6 bases, in that order; junction bases with no gene match: 8. In nucleotides, the CDR3 is TGTGCCAGCAGGCACGGGACTAGCGGGAGGTCGGCCGGGGAGCTGTTTTTT. Translation gives CASRHGTSGRSAGELFF.

The chain combines TRBV2 with TRBJ1-1; no clear D. V lost 6 bases and J 7 bases, leaving 12 bases between the germline ends. Per the germline V gene, CDR1 is SNHLY and CDR2 is FYNNEI. CDR3 length equals 12 residues. The CDR3 bases are TGTGCCAGCAGGCCCCCCGACTTTGAAGCTTTCTTT. This codes for CASRPPDFEAFF.

The rearrangement links TRBV7-8 to TRBJ2-1, with D maybe TRBD1 (5 bases). Germline CDR1 SGHVS, CDR2 FQNEAQ. Trimming left V 1 base short and J 15 bases short, with 16 bases between. This CDR3 comprises 13 residues. Here the CDR3 DNA reads TGTGCCAGCAGCTTAGGGTTTCAGATTAGGGGGTTCTTC. Amino acid sequence: CASSLGFQIRGFF.

CDR3 in DNA: TGTGCCAGCAGCTTACAGGGGGCCTCTGGAAACACCATATATTTT. Translating gives CASSLQGASGNTIYF. The chain employs TRBV5-4 and TRBJ1-3; 9 bases fit TRBD1. Trimming removed 2 bases from V and 0 bases from J; junction bases left unmatched: 0. Germline V gene data show CDR1 as SGHNT and CDR2 as YYREEE (reference sequence). The CDR3 loop spans 15 amino acids.

The chain employs TRBV19 and TRBJ1-4; D gene uncertain. Trimming took 5 bases from V and 9 from J, leaving 25 bases between them. Germline V gives CDR1 LNHDA, CDR2 SQIVND (reference sequence). The CDR3 has 17 residues. The CDR3 sequence: CASSGRGEHPSRKKLFF. The CDR3 DNA reads TGTGCCAGTAGTGGACGGGGAGAACACCCATCCCGGAAAAAACTGTTTTTT.

This rearrangement joins TRBV2 to TRBJ1-1; D gene ambiguous. The germline V and J ends were trimmed by 3 bases and 10 bases, with 6 bases remaining between them. CDR3 size: 10 residues. CDR1 and CDR2 from the germline V gene are SNHLY and FYNNEI. As DNA, the CDR3 is TGTGCCAGCAGTGAGGCAAGAGCTTTCTTT. It encodes CASSEARAFF.

The rearrangement joins TRBV5-5 to TRBJ1-1; D gene unclear. V was pared by 0 bases and J by 0 bases, with 9 bases between. This CDR3 contains 15 residues. The germline V gene has CDR1 SGHKS and CDR2 YYEKEE (reference sequence). The CDR3 region has the DNA TGTGCCAGCAGCTTGGGTGGACCTATGAACACTGAAGCTTTCTTT. Translated: CASSLGGPMNTEAFF. Supplemented by reference TRBV5-5 and TRBJ1-1, the full variable domain reads DAGVTQSPTHLIKTRGQQVTLRCSPISGHKSVSWYQQVLGQGPQFIFQYYEKEERGRGNFPDRFSARQFPNYSSELNVNALLLGDSALYLCASSLGGPMNTEAFFGQGTRLTVV.

The chain uses TRBV5-1 and TRBJ1-2; D perhaps matches TRBD1 (5 bases). The CDR3 is 15 amino acids. Per germline, CDR1 SGHRS and CDR2 YFSETQ. The V and J ends lost 0 bases and 2 bases respectively, with 11 bases between them. CDR3 amino acids: CASSLGDGLNYGYTF. The DNA of the CDR3 is TGCGCCAGCAGCTTGGGGGACGGACTGAACTATGGCTACACCTTC.